Following are 27 T cell receptor beta chains from one sample sequenced in a study of tumor and adjacent non-tumor tissue in lung cancer. This sample's RNA came from whole unsorted tissue. A modified ARM-PCR protocol with three rounds of nested PCR amplified TCRbeta. A single record per CDR3 protein comes from TCRdb applying MiXCR to the multiplex PCR reads. The sample lists approximately 79,000 distinct CDR3 sequences, approximately 72% seen once, with approximately 10% in the top ten. Sequencing was done on a sample of lung tumor tissue. These receptor sequences come from a woman aged 40 to 50 with non-small cell lung cancer.

Points on this clonotype: Mismatch with germline at one junction end may stem from a read error. V and J are TRBV12-3 or TRBV12-4 and TRBJ2-5, with D uncertain. CDR3 length: 14 amino acids. CDR3: CASSLEGVHETQYF. DNA of the CDR3: TGTGCCAGTAGTTTAGAAGGAGTTCATGAGACCCAGTACTTT.

As concerns this clonotype: Germline and junction disagree at one end, which may indicate a read error. The chain has TRBV29-1 and TRBJ2-6; 10 nucleotides align to TRBD1. The CDR3 covers 15 residues. Germline values: CDR1 SQVTM, CDR2 ANQGSEA. CDR3 amino acids: CTVPTGGSGAKVLTF. The CDR3 DNA follows: TGCACCGTTCCGACAGGGGGCTCTGGGGCCAAGGTCCTGACTTTC.

Note on this clonotype: At one end, the junction sequence differs from germline, possibly due to a read error. V usage is TRBV4-2 and J usage is TRBJ1-4, with D unclear. Germline V gives CDR1 LGHNA, CDR2 YNFKEQ. The length of the CDR3 is 16 residues. The CDR3 is CASSQDDTVTNEKLLF. CDR3 DNA sequence: TGTGCCAGCAGCCAAGACGACACAGTAACTAATGAAAAACTGTTATTT.

On this clonotype: Possible read error: a much larger clone is one base away. J is TRBJ2-5 and V is TRBV20-1, with D perhaps matching TRBD2 (8 bases). From germline, CDR1 is DFQATT and CDR2 SNEGSKA (reference sequence). The CDR3 covers 12 residues. The CDR3 DNA reads TGCATTGCCCCGGGAGGGGGCGAGACCCAGTACTTC. The encoded protein is CIAPGGGETQYF.

Notes on this clonotype: One junction end disagrees with the germline gene, perhaps due to a read error. V gene TRBV7-3 combines with J gene TRBJ2-3, with D maybe TRBD2 (6 bases). This CDR3 comprises 13 residues. Per germline, CDR1 SGHTA and CDR2 FQGTGA. The CDR3 nucleotides are TGTGCCAACAGCTTACGACGGGGAGGCACGCAGTATTTT. This translates into CANSLRRGGTQYF.

The chain carries TRBV29-1 and TRBJ2-5, with TRBD2 matching 7 bases. Germline V lookup: CDR1 SQVTM, CDR2 ANQGSEA. Losses at the gene ends were 8 bases for V and 1 base for J; bases not matched to a gene: 13. There are 15 residues in the CDR3. This chain's CDR3 is CSTSTSGEFQETQYF. CDR3 DNA sequence: TGCAGCACATCGACCAGCGGGGAATTCCAAGAGACCCAGTACTTC.

On this clonotype: The germline gene is not matched at one end of the junction; a read error may be the cause. The rearrangement uses TRBV29-1 and TRBJ1-4; D is unresolved. The CDR3 runs 13 residues. Germline V CDR1 and CDR2: SQVTM, ANQGSEA. CDR3 in DNA: TGCGGCGTTGCGAGGACGAATAATGAAAAACTGTTTTTT. Encoded protein: CGVARTNNEKLFF. Drawing the rest from reference TRBV29-1 and TRBJ1-4, the complete variable domain is SAVISQKPSRDICQRGTSLTIQCQVDSQVTMMFWYRQQPGQSLTLIATANQGSEATYESGFVIDKFPISRPNLTFSTLTVSNMSPEDSSIYLCGVARTNNEKLFFGSGTQLSVL.

The rearrangement links TRBV30 to TRBJ2-7, with D possibly TRBD2 on 5 matching bases. The V end lost 0 bases, the J end lost 5 bases, and 14 bases lay between the germline ends. Per germline, CDR1 GTSNPN and CDR2 SVGIG (reference sequence). This CDR3 is 14 amino acids long. Here the CDR3 reads CAWSVRRRYDEQYF. The CDR3 bases are TGTGCCTGGAGTGTCCGCAGGAGGTATGACGAGCAGTACTTC. The entire variable domain, with the rest obtained from reference TRBV30 and TRBJ2-7, is as follows: SQTIHQWPATLVQPVGSPLSLECTVEGTSNPNLYWYRQAAGRGLQLLFYSVGIGQISSEVPQNLSASRPQDRQFILSSKKLLLSDSGFYLCAWSVRRRYDEQYFGPGTRLTVT.

The chain uses TRBV20-1 and TRBJ2-1, with D possibly matching TRBD1 (5 bases). In germline, CDR1 is DFQATT, CDR2 SNEGSKA (reference sequence). The CDR3 runs 16 residues. The DNA of the CDR3 is TGCGGTGTTAGGTTTCCCCGACAGAGCTCCTACAATGAGCAGTTCTTC. Amino acid sequence: CGVRFPRQSSYNEQFF.

With respect to this clonotype: Just one base apart from a much larger clone, this may be a read error. The chain links TRBV21-1 to TRBJ2-3. TRBV21-1 is a pseudogene locus. The CDR3 consists of 11 residues. The CDR3 sequence is CASMERDTQYF. The DNA of the CDR3 is TGTGCCAGCATGGAGAGGGATACGCAGTATTTT.

Of note for this clonotype: At one of its ends the junction is not consistent with the germline gene, which may arise from a read error. The rearrangement joins TRBV10-3 to TRBJ1-3; no clear D. The CDR3 is 12 amino acids. CDR1 and CDR2 from the germline V gene are ENHRY and SYGVKD. DNA of the CDR3: TGTACCATCAGTTATGACCGAAACACCATATATTTT. Its protein is CTISYDRNTIYF.

The V gene is TRBV29-1, the J gene TRBJ1-5; 10 bases are shared with TRBD1. The end of the DNA aligns better with TRBJ2-3, so the J call may be wrong. CDR1 SQVTM and CDR2 ANQGSEA come from the germline V gene. This CDR3 is built from 14 residues. The CDR3 region is CSARDRGVGGPQYF. CDR3 in DNA: TGCAGCGCGAGGGACAGGGGAGTAGGAGGGCCCCAGTATTTT.

This clonotype was detected many times. This chain joins TRBV6-2 or TRBV6-3 and TRBJ1-1, with TRBD1 matching over 9 bases. CDR1 MNHEY and CDR2 SVGEGT come from the germline V gene. The CDR3 totals 15 residues. J gave up 5 bases and V 5 bases, and 9 bases lay outside the gene matches. The CDR3 loop reads CASSLRDRVYTEAFF. The CDR3 region has the DNA TGTGCCAGCAGTCTCCGGGACAGGGTTTATACTGAAGCTTTCTTT.

For this clonotype: At one end, the junction sequence differs from germline, possibly due to a read error. The V and J genes are TRBV11-2 and TRBJ2-1; D may be TRBD2 (6 bases). This CDR3 is 11 amino acids long. CDR1 SGHAT and CDR2 FQNNGV come from the germline V gene. Here the CDR3 reads CASSQGRWHFF. CDR3 DNA sequence: TGTGCCAGCAGCCAAGGGAGGTGGCACTTCTTT. The whole variable domain, filled in from reference TRBV11-2 and TRBJ2-1, reads EAGVAQSPRYKIIEKRQSVAFWCNPISGHATLYWYQQILGQGPKLLIQFQNNGVVDDSQLPKDRFSAERLKGVDSTLKIQPAKLEDSAVYLCASSQGRWHFFGPGTRLTVL.

In its sample, this clonotype was seen many times. The chain has TRBV28 and TRBJ2-2; D unclear. The CDR3 length is 13 residues. Germline CDR1 reads MDHEN; CDR2 reads SYDVKM. Between the trimmed V and J ends, which lost 3 bases and 5 bases, there was a span of 7 bases. CDR3 DNA sequence: TGTGCCAGCAGTTTCCCAATAACCGGGGAGCTGTTTTTT. Its translation is CASSFPITGELFF.

About this clonotype: Its ends do not fully match the called genes, so a read error is possible. This chain links TRBV5-4 with TRBJ2-1, with TRBD2 matching 7 bases. The CDR3 is made up of 15 amino acids. Per germline, CDR1 SGHNT and CDR2 YYREEE (reference sequence). Written as DNA, the CDR3 is TGTGCCAGGAGCTTGAGTGCGGGGGTTTACACTGAGCAGTTCTTC. Its translation: CARSLSAGVYTEQFF. The complete variable domain, with remaining parts taken from reference TRBV5-4 and TRBJ2-1, reads ETGVTQSPTHLIKTRGQQVTLRCSSQSGHNTVSWYQQALGQGPQFIFQYYREEENGRGNFPPRFSGLQFPNYSSELNVNALELDDSALYLCARSLSAGVYTEQFFGPGTRLTVL.

Comment on this clonotype: It is likely a read error, because the conserved phenylalanine at the end of the CDR3 is missing. The chain links TRBV6-2 or TRBV6-3 to TRBJ2-1, with D tentatively TRBD2 (6 bases). V lost 9 bases to trimming and J lost 12 bases, with 15 bases between them. This CDR3 comprises 11 residues. The germline gives CDR1 MNHEY, CDR2 SVGEGT. CDR3 nucleotides: TGTGCCAGTGGGAGGCAGGGTTGGCAGTTCCTC. It is translated as CASGRQGWQFL.

A remark on this clonotype: Likely a read error: the CDR3 ends without its conserved phenylalanine or tryptophan. The chain is built from TRBV5-5 and TRBJ2-1; D uncertain. This CDR3 region has 10 residues. V shed 5 bases and J shed 13 bases, with 10 bases lying between them. From germline, CDR1 is SGHKS and CDR2 YYEKEE (reference sequence). The CDR3 sequence is CASSSIAQFL. The CDR3 DNA reads TGTGCCAGCAGTTCGATTGCTCAGTTCTTA.

The sample holds a few counts of this clonotype. A junction boundary mismatches the germline segment, possibly from a read error. The genes are TRBV12-3 or TRBV12-4 and TRBJ1-5; D unclear. This CDR3 spans 13 amino acids. CDR3 loop: CASSLFGNQPRHF. The CDR3 DNA reads TGTGCCAGCAGTTTATTTGGCAATCAGCCCCGGCATTTT.

With respect to this clonotype: One junction end does not reproduce the germline sequence, and a read error may be involved. V gene TRBV11-2 combines with J gene TRBJ2-1, with 12 bases matching TRBD2. The CDR3 is 18 amino acids. The germline V gene has CDR1 SGHAT and CDR2 FQNNGV. CDR3 sequence: CASCSRIVTSGGLREQFF. As DNA, the CDR3 is TGTGCCAGCTGCTCGCGCATCGTAACTAGCGGGGGGCTAAGGGAGCAATTCTTC.

In its sample, this clonotype was seen many times. The chain is built from TRBV20-1 and TRBJ2-3; unclear D gene. CDR3 length: 12 residues. V lost 0 bases to trimming and J lost 5 bases, with 6 bases between them. From germline, CDR1 is DFQATT and CDR2 SNEGSKA (reference sequence). As DNA, the CDR3 is TGCAGTGCTAGAGATGGTATAGATACGCAGTATTTT. Protein sequence: CSARDGIDTQYF.

Notes on this clonotype: The germline gene is not matched at one end of the junction; a read error may be the cause. This sequence joins TRBV12-3 or TRBV12-4 and TRBJ2-1; 8 bases are shared with TRBD2. The CDR3 is 14 amino acids. The CDR3 nucleotides read TGTGCCAGCAGACCAACTAGCGGACCAAATGAGCAGTTATTC. This gives the protein CASRPTSGPNEQLF.

A note on this clonotype: Relative to the germline gene, one junction end is altered; a read error may explain this. The J gene is TRBJ2-2, the V gene TRBV11-1, with D tentatively TRBD2 (5 bases). Germline lookup yields CDR1 SGHAT and CDR2 FQDESV (reference sequence). This CDR3 contains 15 residues. CDR3 amino acids: CASSSPVIGTGELFF. The CDR3 nucleotides read TGTGCCAGCAGCTCCCCAGTAATAGGAACCGGGGAGTTGTTTTTT.

This clonotype came up many times. The chain has TRBV28 and TRBJ1-6, with a weak D call TRBD1 (6 bases). Per the germline V gene, CDR1 is MDHEN and CDR2 is SYDVKM. The CDR3 length is 13 residues. Trimming cost V 8 bases and J 8 bases, with 13 bases left between them. The CDR3 region has the DNA TGTGCCAGCGGGAGGGACAAGGATTCACCCCTCCACTTT. Its protein product is CASGRDKDSPLHF.

Regarding this clonotype: An end of the junction differs from the germline gene, which may be a read error. V usage is TRBV28 and J usage is TRBJ2-7; weak D call: TRBD1 (7 bases). There are 14 residues in the CDR3. Germline V CDR1 and CDR2: MDHEN, SYDVKM. The chain's CDR3 is CASSFAGQWNEQYF. The CDR3 DNA follows: TGTGCCAGCAGTTTCGCGGGACAGTGGAACGAGCAATACTTC. The whole variable domain, remainder taken from reference TRBV28 and TRBJ2-7, is DVKVTQSSRYLVKRTGEKVFLECVQDMDHENMFWYRQDPGLGLRLIYFSYDVKMKEKGDIPEGYSVSREKKERFSLILESASTNQTSMYLCASSFAGQWNEQYFGPGTRLTVT.

This clonotype is termed medium-sized. This chain joins TRBV6-6 and TRBJ1-2; TRBD1 matches 11 bases. Germline CDR1 MNHNY, CDR2 SVGAGI (reference sequence). The V gene end was trimmed by 6 bases and the J gene end by 8 bases; junction bases not matched to a gene: 11. There are 15 residues in the CDR3. This CDR3 is CASSSRDRGTGGYTF. In nucleotides, the CDR3 is TGTGCCAGCAGCTCACGGGACAGGGGGACGGGAGGCTACACCTTC.

With regard to this clonotype: This may stem from a read error, because a much larger clone lies one nucleotide away. V and J are TRBV12-5 and TRBJ2-3; D is ambiguous. Germline CDR1 LGHNT, CDR2 FRNRAP. CDR3 length: 14 residues. V lost 7 bases, J lost 1 base, and 12 bases lay in between. CDR3 in DNA: TGTGCTAGTGATTTAATGGCGGGCACAGATACGCAGTATTTT. It yields the protein CASDLMAGTDTQYF.